Below, 14 T cell receptor beta chains from the same sample are listed, as sequenced in a study of cytomegalovirus exposure and HLA in healthy donors. The PCR was carried out with 60 Vbeta primers and 13 Jbeta primers. Data came from immunoSEQ multiplex PCR; TCRdb stores just in-frame clones and leaves some out. The repertoire holds roughly 120,000 clones, with around 70% as singletons. The specimen was PBMCs. These receptors were obtained from a man aged 40-50 years in good health and CMV-seropositive.

The genes are TRBV19 and TRBJ2-7; maybe TRBD1 (5 bases). Germline assignment: CDR1 LNHDA and CDR2 SQIVND (reference sequence). There are 12 residues in the CDR3. Trimming pared 1 base from V and 7 bases from J, leaving 8 bases between. DNA for the CDR3: TGTGCCAGTAGTATAGGGCAGGGTGAGCAGTACTTC. Translated: CASSIGQGEQYF.

V gene TRBV28 combines with J gene TRBJ2-7; TRBD2 matches 7 bases. V gave up 6 bases and J gave up 5 bases; unmatched junction bases: 13. CDR3 size: 15 residues. Per the germline V gene, CDR1 is MDHEN and CDR2 is SYDVKM. DNA for the CDR3: TGTGCCAGCAGCCCGGCCTCAAGGGGAGGGAACGAGCAGTACTTC. It specifies CASSPASRGGNEQYF.

V usage is TRBV5-4 and J usage is TRBJ2-5; unclear D gene. The CDR3 consists of 13 residues. CDR1 SGHNT and CDR2 YYREEE come from the germline V gene (reference sequence). Trimming pared 0 bases from V and 1 base from J, leaving 4 bases between. The chain's CDR3 is CASSLGRQETQYF. The CDR3 DNA follows: TGTGCCAGCAGCTTGGGTCGCCAAGAGACCCAGTACTTC.

This chain connects TRBV30 to TRBJ1-3; D might be TRBD1 (6 bases). The CDR3 spans 13 residues. The germline gives CDR1 GTSNPN, CDR2 SVGIG (reference sequence). Trimming took 5 bases from V and 2 from J, leaving 10 bases between them. The CDR3 DNA reads TGTGCCTGGGGCCCAGGGGCTGGAAACACCATATATTTT. Protein product: CAWGPGAGNTIYF.

V and J are TRBV28 and TRBJ2-7; maybe TRBD2 (6 bases). Germline V CDR1 and CDR2: MDHEN, SYDVKM. V lost 4 bases to trimming and J lost 2 bases, with 12 bases between them. This CDR3 has 14 residues. The CDR3 region has the DNA TGTGCCAGCAGTTCCGCGGGGTCGACCTACGAGCAGTACTTC. It translates to CASSSAGSTYEQYF.

The CDR3 is CASSFLGETQYF. The CDR3 DNA reads as TGTGCCAGCAGCTTCCTCGGGGAGACCCAGTACTTC. This chain uses TRBV7-6 with TRBJ2-5; D not resolved. This CDR3 is built from 12 residues. CDR1 and CDR2 (germline): SGHVS, FNYEAQ. V was cut by 3 bases and J by 5 bases, with 7 bases left in between. Complete variable domain (other parts from reference TRBV7-6 and TRBJ2-5): GAGVSQSPRYKVTKRGQDVALRCDPISGHVSLYWYRQALGQGPEFLTYFNYEAQQDKSGLPNDRFSAERPEGSISTLTIQRTEQRDSAMYRCASSFLGETQYFGPGTRLLVL.

V gene TRBV27 combines with J gene TRBJ2-7, with TRBD2 identical over 7 bases. This CDR3 contains 16 residues. V gave up 4 bases and J gave up 0 bases; unmatched junction bases: 9. The V gene's germline CDR1 is MNHEY and CDR2 SMNVEV (reference sequence). The CDR3 DNA sequence: TGTGCCAGCAGTTCCTCTAGAGCGGGACCCTCCTACGAGCAGTACTTC. Encoded protein: CASSSSRAGPSYEQYF.

The V and J genes are TRBV5-1 and TRBJ2-5; D might be TRBD1 (6 bases). Germline V CDR1 and CDR2: SGHRS, YFSETQ. V lost 4 bases, J lost 5 bases, and 21 bases lay in between. The CDR3 extends over 16 amino acids. CDR3 protein: CASSLGAGARVETQYF. Here the CDR3 DNA reads TGCGCCAGCAGCCTTGGGGCAGGGGCCAGGGTGGAGACCCAGTACTTC. Complete variable domain (other parts from reference TRBV5-1 and TRBJ2-5): KAGVTQTPRYLIKTRGQQVTLSCSPISGHRSVSWYQQTPGQGLQFLFEYFSETQRNKGNFPGRFSGRQFSNSRSEMNVSTLELGDSALYLCASSLGAGARVETQYFGPGTRLLVL.

The chain joins TRBV7-2 to TRBJ2-1, with a tentative D call TRBD1 (5 bases). This CDR3 is built from 15 residues. Trimming left V 5 bases short and J 5 bases short, with 16 bases between. CDR1 and CDR2 from the germline V gene are SGHTA and FQGNSA. The CDR3 sequence: CASSLAGPSNNEQFF. The DNA for the CDR3 is TGTGCCAGCAGCCTGGCAGGGCCGTCCAACAATGAGCAGTTCTTC.

This chain uses TRBV5-4 with TRBJ2-7, with a tentative D call TRBD1 (6 bases). V was clipped by 4 bases and J by 3 bases, with 8 bases between them. Looked up from germline, CDR1 is SGHNT and CDR2 is YYREEE (reference sequence). CDR3 length: 12 residues. Here the CDR3 reads CASSADSYEQYF. The CDR3 nucleotides are TGTGCCAGCAGCGCGGACAGCTACGAGCAGTACTTC. The variable domain in full, with the rest retrieved from reference TRBV5-4 and TRBJ2-7, is ETGVTQSPTHLIKTRGQQVTLRCSSQSGHNTVSWYQQALGQGPQFIFQYYREEENGRGNFPPRFSGLQFPNYSSELNVNALELDDSALYLCASSADSYEQYFGPGTRLTVT.

This chain links TRBV30 with TRBJ2-1; 9 nucleotides align to TRBD1. Unmatched junction bases numbered 10, after V lost 7 bases and J lost 12 bases. Germline assignment: CDR1 GTSNPN and CDR2 SVGIG (reference sequence). The CDR3 covers 12 residues. CDR3 loop: CALATGGSGQFF. In DNA form, the CDR3 reads TGTGCCTTAGCGACAGGGGGTAGTGGGCAGTTCTTC.

This clone was detected once. The genes are TRBV29-1 and TRBJ2-7; TRBD2 matches at 7 bases. CDR1 SQVTM and CDR2 ANQGSEA come from the germline V gene. There are 13 residues in the CDR3. V lost 3 bases, J lost 2 bases, and 4 bases stayed unmatched. In nucleotides, the CDR3 is TGCAGCGTTGAGGGGGGGAAGCCCTACGAGCAGTACTTC. Its protein is CSVEGGKPYEQYF.

This clone occurred once. This chain links TRBV7-9 with TRBJ1-2; TRBD1 is a possible D gene (6 bases). Germline V gives CDR1 SEHNR, CDR2 FQNEAQ (reference sequence). V dropped 6 bases and J dropped 8 bases, with 19 bases sitting between them. CDR3 length: 14 residues. CDR3 bases: TGTGCCAGCAGACACTGGGACACCAAGACCGGCTACACCTTC. Protein product: CASRHWDTKTGYTF.

CDR3 coding DNA: TGTGCCAGCAGCGTAGAAGGGGGATATCAGCCCCAGCATTTT. It specifies CASSVEGGYQPQHF. V and J are TRBV9 and TRBJ1-5; D possibly corresponds to TRBD1 (6 bases). Trimming removed 0 bases from V and 5 bases from J, with 9 bases in between. Germline assignment: CDR1 SGDLS and CDR2 YYNGEE. CDR3 size: 14 residues.